This TCR beta chain was captured in a study of blood T cell repertoires in COVID-19. Study background: Symptom resolution, clearance, or two negative PCRs marked the recovered donors of Cohort 3. Acute and convalescent COVID-19 specimens originated in the United States, Italy and Spain.

In the original analysis: Reference gene primers were amplified, and this amplification served to estimate nucleated cell counts. Repertoires were generated with immunoSEQ multiplex PCR, while TCRdb's copy carries only in-frame clones and drops some. Clonal size and the V and J genes are those of that table, whereas D and trimming came from the DNA. The sample carries 150,000 to 200,000 clones, roughly 85% recorded once. V lost 6 bases and J 9 bases, leaving 32 bases between the germline ends. This CDR3 is built from 18 residues. Donors were grouped by their self-reported clinical history. This clonotype originated in a woman in her 70s in a cohort exposed to, infected with or recovered from COVID-19 (not recorded which). The chain couples TRBV6-7 to TRBJ2-5; D ambiguous. TRBV6-7 is known as an ORF, though its function is uncertain. What was sequenced was PBMCs or T cells enriched from blood (not recorded which). The CDR3 region has the DNA TGTGCCAGCAGGCCCAAATGTAGGTTGGTTGAGGCGGTTGAGGCCCAGTACTTC. It codes for CASRPKCRLVEAVEAQYF.